This T cell receptor beta chain was identified during a study of tumor and adjacent non-tumor tissue in lung cancer. Background on the study: There were around eleven adenocarcinoma, a couple of squamous cell carcinoma and 1 small cell lung cancer cases. Each sample yielded a few million productive TCRbeta reads on average.

This clonotype was observed a single time. Antigen unknown. One junction end disagrees with the germline gene, perhaps due to a read error. The template was RNA from unsorted bulk tissue. Newly diagnosed lung cancer patients had thoracic surgery in China, August–late 2014, without prior chemotherapy. General study findings and limits: Tumor repertoires had a smaller top 100 clone share than normal lung.

CDR3 length equals 15 residues. Three rounds of nested PCR, following a modified ARM-PCR protocol, produced the TCRbeta library. TCRdb used MiXCR to reprocess the multiplex PCR reads, holding one entry per CDR3 protein. Seen here are under 100,000 distinct CDR3 sequences, 55% to 70% observed once, and the top ten hold roughly 12%. Sequenced sample: lung tumor tissue. This clonotype originated in a woman in her 70s with non-small cell lung cancer. V gene TRBV12-3 or TRBV12-4 combines with J gene TRBJ2-5; D may be TRBD1 (6 bases). This CDR3 reads CTSSSTGRVKETQYF. The CDR3 DNA follows: TGTACCAGCAGTTCGACAGGACGAGTAAAAGAGACCCAGTACTTT.